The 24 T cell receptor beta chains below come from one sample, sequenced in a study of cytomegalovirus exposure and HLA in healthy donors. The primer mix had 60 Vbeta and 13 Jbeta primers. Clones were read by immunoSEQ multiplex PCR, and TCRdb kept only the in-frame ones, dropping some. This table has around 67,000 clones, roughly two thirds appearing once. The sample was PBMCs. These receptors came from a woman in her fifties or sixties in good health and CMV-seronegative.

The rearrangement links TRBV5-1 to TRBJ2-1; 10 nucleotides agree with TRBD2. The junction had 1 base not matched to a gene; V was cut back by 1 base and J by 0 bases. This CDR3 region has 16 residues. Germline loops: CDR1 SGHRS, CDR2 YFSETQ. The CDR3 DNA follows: TGCGCCAGCAGCTTGCGGACTAGCGGCTCCTACAATGAGCAGTTCTTC. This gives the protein CASSLRTSGSYNEQFF. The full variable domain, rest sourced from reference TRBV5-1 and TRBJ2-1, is KAGVTQTPRYLIKTRGQQVTLSCSPISGHRSVSWYQQTPGQGLQFLFEYFSETQRNKGNFPGRFSGRQFSNSRSEMNVSTLELGDSALYLCASSLRTSGSYNEQFFGPGTRLTVL.

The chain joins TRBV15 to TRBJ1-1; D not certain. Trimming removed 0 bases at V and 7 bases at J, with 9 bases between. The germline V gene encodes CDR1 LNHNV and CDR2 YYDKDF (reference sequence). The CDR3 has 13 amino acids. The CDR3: CATSRDRLNEAFF. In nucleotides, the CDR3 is TGTGCCACCAGCAGAGACAGACTAAATGAAGCTTTCTTT.

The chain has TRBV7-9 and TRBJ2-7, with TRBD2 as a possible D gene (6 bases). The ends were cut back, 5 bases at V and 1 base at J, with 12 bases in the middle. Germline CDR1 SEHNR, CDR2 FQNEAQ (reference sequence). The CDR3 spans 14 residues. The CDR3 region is CASSRRGSSYEQYF. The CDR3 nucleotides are TGTGCCAGCAGCCGCCGGGGGTCATCCTACGAGCAGTACTTC.

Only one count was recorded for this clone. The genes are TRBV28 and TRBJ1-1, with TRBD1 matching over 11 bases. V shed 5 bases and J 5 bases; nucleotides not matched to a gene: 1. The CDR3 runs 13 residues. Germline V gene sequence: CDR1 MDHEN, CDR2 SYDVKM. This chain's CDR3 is CASSGDRGTEAFF. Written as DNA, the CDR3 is TGTGCCAGCAGTGGGGACAGGGGGACTGAAGCTTTCTTT.

This CDR3 reads CASSPPPSGSPTTYEQYF. In DNA, the CDR3 is TGTGCCAGCAGTCCGCCCCCTAGCGGGAGCCCTACTACTTACGAGCAGTACTTC. The chain is built from TRBV27 and TRBJ2-7; TRBD2 matches 10 bases. The CDR3 runs to 18 residues. V shed 5 bases, J shed 4 bases, and the junction held 17 bases outside the gene matches. Germline V gene data show CDR1 as MNHEY and CDR2 as SMNVEV (reference sequence).

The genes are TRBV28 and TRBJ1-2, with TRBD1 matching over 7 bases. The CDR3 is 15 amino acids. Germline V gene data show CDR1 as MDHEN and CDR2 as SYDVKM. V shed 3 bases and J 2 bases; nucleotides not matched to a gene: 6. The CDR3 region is CASSFPGGMNYGYTF. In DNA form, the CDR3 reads TGTGCCAGCAGTTTCCCAGGGGGGATGAACTATGGCTACACCTTC.

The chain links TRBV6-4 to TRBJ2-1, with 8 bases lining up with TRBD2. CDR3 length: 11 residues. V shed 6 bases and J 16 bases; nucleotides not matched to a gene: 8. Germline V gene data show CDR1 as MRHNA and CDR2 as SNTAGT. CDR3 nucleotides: TGTGCCAGCAGCGGACGGGGGGGGCGTTTCTTC. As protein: CASSGRGGRFF.

The CDR3 DNA reads as TGTGCCAGCAGTTACGCGGGGCTCACAGATACGCAGTATTTT. It yields the protein CASSYAGLTDTQYF. The rearrangement links TRBV6-5 to TRBJ2-3; tentatively, D is TRBD2 (6 bases). The CDR3 totals 14 residues. The germline CDR1 and CDR2 sequences are MNHEY and SVGAGI. Trimming removed 2 bases at V and 2 bases at J, with 8 bases between.

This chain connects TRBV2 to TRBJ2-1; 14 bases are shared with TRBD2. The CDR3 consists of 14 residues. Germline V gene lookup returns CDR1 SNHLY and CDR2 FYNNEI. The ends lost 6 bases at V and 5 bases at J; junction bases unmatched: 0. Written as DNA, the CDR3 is TGTGCCAGCAGGGGACTAGCGGGAGACAATGAGCAGTTCTTC. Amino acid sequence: CASRGLAGDNEQFF. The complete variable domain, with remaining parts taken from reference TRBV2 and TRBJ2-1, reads EPEVTQTPSHQVTQMGQEVILRCVPISNHLYFYWYRQILGQKVEFLVSFYNNEISEKSEIFDDQFSVERPDGSNFTLKIRSTKLEDSAMYFCASRGLAGDNEQFFGPGTRLTVL.

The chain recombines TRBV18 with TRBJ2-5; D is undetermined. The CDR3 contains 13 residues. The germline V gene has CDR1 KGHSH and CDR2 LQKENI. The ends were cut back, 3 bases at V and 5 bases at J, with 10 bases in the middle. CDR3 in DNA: TGTGCCAGCTCACCGAGGAGAATGGAGACCCAGTACTTC. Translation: CASSPRRMETQYF. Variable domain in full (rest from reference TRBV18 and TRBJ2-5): NAGVMQNPRHLVRRRGQEARLRCSPMKGHSHVYWYRQLPEEGLKFMVYLQKENIIDESGMPKERFSAEFPKEGPSILRIQQVVRGDSAAYFCASSPRRMETQYFGPGTRLLVL.

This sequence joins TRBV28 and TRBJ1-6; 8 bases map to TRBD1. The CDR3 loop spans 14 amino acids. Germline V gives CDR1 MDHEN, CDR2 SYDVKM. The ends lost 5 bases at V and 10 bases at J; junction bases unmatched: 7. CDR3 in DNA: TGTGCCAGCAGTCCACCCAGGGGGCTGTCACCCCTCCACTTT. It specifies CASSPPRGLSPLHF. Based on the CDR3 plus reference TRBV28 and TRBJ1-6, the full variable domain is DVKVTQSSRYLVKRTGEKVFLECVQDMDHENMFWYRQDPGLGLRLIYFSYDVKMKEKGDIPEGYSVSREKKERFSLILESASTNQTSMYLCASSPPRGLSPLHFGNGTRLTVT.

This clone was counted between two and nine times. CDR3 in DNA: TGTGCCAGCAGCCGGAATAGCGGGAGCTGGGAGACCCAGTACTTC. Translating it yields CASSRNSGSWETQYF. This chain uses TRBV7-2 with TRBJ2-5; 9 bases are a match to TRBD2. The CDR3 length is 15 residues. Unmatched junction bases numbered 9, after V lost 5 bases and J lost 5 bases. CDR1 is SGHTA, CDR2 FQGNSA, per germline.

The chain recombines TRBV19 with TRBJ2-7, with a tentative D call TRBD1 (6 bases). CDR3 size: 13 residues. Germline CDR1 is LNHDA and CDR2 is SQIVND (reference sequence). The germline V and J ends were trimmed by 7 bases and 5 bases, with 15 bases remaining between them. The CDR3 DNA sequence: TGTGCCAGTAATCTTGCCAGGGACAACGAGCAGTACTTC. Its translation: CASNLARDNEQYF.

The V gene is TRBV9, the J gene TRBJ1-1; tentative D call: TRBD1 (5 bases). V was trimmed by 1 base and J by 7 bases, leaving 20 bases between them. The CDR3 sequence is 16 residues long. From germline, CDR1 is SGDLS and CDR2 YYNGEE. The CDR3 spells CASSVRGMGGRGEAFF. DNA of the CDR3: TGTGCCAGCAGCGTACGCGGAATGGGGGGAAGAGGTGAAGCTTTCTTT. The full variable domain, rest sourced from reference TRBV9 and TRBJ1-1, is DSGVTQTPKHLITATGQRVTLRCSPRSGDLSVYWYQQSLDQGLQFLIQYYNGEERAKGNILERFSAQQFPDLHSELNLSSLELGDSALYFCASSVRGMGGRGEAFFGQGTRLTVV.

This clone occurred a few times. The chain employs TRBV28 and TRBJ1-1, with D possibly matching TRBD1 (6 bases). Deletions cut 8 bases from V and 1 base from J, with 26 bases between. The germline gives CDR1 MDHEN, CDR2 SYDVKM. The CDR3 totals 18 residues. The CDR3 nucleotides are TGTGCCAGCTGTCCTAATCGTAGCAGGGGACGAACGAACACTGAAGCTTTCTTT. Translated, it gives CASCPNRSRGRTNTEAFF.

The DNA for the CDR3 is TGTGCCAGCAGTTCCCCCCGGCGGGGAACTAATGAAAAACTGTTTTTT. It codes for CASSSPRRGTNEKLFF. This chain connects TRBV28 to TRBJ1-4; the D is unclear. The germline V gene encodes CDR1 MDHEN and CDR2 SYDVKM. The CDR3 runs to 16 residues. Between the trimmed V and J ends, which lost 4 bases and 1 base, there was a span of 13 bases.

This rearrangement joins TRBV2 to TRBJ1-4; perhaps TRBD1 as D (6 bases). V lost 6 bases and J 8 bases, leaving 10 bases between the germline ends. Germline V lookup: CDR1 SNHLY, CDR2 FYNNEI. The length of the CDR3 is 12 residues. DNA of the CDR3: TGTGCCAGCAGCGGGGACAACGAAAAACTGTTTTTT. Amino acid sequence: CASSGDNEKLFF.

CDR3 nucleotide sequence: TGTGCCACCAGCAGAACACCGGGGGAATTCGGTGAAGCTTTCTTT. Translation gives CATSRTPGEFGEAFF. V and J are TRBV15 and TRBJ1-1; TRBD1 might be the D (5 bases). CDR3 length: 15 amino acids. Germline V gene data show CDR1 as LNHNV and CDR2 as YYDKDF (reference sequence). Trimming removed 2 bases from V and 7 bases from J, with 17 bases in between.

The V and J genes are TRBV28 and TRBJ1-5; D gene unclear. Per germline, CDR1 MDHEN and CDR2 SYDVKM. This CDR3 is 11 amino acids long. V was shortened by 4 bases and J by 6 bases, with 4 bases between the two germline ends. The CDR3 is CASSSGQPQHF. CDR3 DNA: TGTGCCAGCAGTTCGGGTCAGCCCCAGCATTTT. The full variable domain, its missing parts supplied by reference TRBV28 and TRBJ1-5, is DVKVTQSSRYLVKRTGEKVFLECVQDMDHENMFWYRQDPGLGLRLIYFSYDVKMKEKGDIPEGYSVSREKKERFSLILESASTNQTSMYLCASSSGQPQHFGDGTRLSIL.

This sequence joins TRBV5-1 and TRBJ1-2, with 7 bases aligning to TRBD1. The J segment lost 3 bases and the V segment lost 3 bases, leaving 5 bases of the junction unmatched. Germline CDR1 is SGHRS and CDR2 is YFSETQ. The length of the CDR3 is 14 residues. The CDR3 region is CASSSGQAYYGYTF. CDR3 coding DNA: TGCGCCAGCAGCTCAGGACAGGCTTACTATGGCTACACCTTC. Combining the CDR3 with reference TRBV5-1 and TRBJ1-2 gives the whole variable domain KAGVTQTPRYLIKTRGQQVTLSCSPISGHRSVSWYQQTPGQGLQFLFEYFSETQRNKGNFPGRFSGRQFSNSRSEMNVSTLELGDSALYLCASSSGQAYYGYTFGSGTRLTVV.

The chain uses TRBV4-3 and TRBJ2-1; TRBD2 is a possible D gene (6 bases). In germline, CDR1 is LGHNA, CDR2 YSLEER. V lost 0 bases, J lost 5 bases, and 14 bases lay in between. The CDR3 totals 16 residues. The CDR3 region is CASSQDSRVADNEQFF. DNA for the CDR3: TGCGCCAGCAGCCAAGACTCGAGGGTAGCGGACAATGAGCAGTTCTTC.

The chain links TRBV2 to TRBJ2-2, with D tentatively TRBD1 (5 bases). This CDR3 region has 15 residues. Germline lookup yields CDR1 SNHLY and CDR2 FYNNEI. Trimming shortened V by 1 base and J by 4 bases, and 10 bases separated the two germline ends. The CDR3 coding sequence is TGTGCCAGCAGTGAAGGTGCTAGGGGCACCGGGGAGCTGTTTTTT. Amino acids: CASSEGARGTGELFF.

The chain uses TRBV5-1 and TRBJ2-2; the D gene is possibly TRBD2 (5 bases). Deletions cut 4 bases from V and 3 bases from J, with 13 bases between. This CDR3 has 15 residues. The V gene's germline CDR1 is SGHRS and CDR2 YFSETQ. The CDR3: CASSGVSVDTGELFF. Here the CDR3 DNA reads TGCGCCAGCAGCGGGGTTAGCGTTGACACCGGGGAGCTGTTTTTT.

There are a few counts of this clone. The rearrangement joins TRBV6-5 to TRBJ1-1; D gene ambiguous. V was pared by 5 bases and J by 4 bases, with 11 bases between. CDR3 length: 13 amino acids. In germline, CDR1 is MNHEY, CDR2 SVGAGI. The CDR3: CASSQMRGTEAFF. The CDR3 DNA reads TGTGCCAGCAGTCAAATGCGGGGCACTGAAGCTTTCTTT.